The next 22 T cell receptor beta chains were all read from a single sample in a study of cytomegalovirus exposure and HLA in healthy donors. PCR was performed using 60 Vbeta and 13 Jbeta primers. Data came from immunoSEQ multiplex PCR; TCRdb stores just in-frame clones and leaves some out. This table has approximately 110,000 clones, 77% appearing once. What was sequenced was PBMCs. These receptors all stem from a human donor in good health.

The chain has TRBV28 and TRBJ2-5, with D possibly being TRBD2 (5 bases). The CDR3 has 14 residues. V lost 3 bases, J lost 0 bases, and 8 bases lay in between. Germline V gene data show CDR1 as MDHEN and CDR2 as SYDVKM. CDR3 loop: CASSLERNQETQYF. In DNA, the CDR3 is TGTGCCAGCAGTTTGGAGCGGAACCAAGAGACCCAGTACTTC.

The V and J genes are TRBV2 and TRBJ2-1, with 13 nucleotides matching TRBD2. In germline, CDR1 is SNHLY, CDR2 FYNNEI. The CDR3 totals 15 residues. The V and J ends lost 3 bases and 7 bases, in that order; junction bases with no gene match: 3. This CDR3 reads CASSDGLAGVNEQFF. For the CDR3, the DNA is TGTGCCAGCAGTGATGGACTAGCGGGAGTAAATGAGCAGTTCTTC.

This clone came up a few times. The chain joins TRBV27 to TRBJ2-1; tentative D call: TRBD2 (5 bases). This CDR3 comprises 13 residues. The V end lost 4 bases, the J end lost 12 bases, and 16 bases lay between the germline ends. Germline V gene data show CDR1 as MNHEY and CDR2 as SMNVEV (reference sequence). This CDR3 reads CASSSLTSLGQFF. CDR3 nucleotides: TGTGCCAGCAGTTCCCTTACTAGTCTAGGGCAGTTCTTC.

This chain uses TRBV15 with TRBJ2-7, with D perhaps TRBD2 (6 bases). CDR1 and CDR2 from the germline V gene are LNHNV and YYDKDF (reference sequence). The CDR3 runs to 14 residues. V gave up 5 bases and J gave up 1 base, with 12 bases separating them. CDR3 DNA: TGTGCCACCAGCCCCGTAGCGGCTTCCTACGAGCAGTACTTC. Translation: CATSPVAASYEQYF.

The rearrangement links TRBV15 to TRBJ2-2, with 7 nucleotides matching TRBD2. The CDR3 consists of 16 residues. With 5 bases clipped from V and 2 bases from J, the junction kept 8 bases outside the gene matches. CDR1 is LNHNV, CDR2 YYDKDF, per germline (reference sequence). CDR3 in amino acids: CATSSPAGVNTGELFF. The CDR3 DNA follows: TGTGCCACCAGCTCCCCGGCGGGAGTAAACACCGGGGAGCTGTTTTTT.

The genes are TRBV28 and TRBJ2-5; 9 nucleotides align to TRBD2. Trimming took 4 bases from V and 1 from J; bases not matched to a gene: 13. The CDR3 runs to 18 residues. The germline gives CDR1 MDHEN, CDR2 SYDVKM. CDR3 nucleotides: TGTGCCAGCAGTTACATAGCGGGAGTGCACCAAATCCAAGAGACCCAGTACTTC. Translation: CASSYIAGVHQIQETQYF.

Here the CDR3 DNA reads TGTGCCAGCACACAGGGAATCTCTGGAAACACCATATATTTT. This gives the protein CASTQGISGNTIYF. The rearrangement uses TRBV6-1 and TRBJ1-3, with D possibly TRBD1 on 6 matching bases. The germline V and J ends were trimmed by 7 bases and 0 bases, with 10 bases remaining between them. Germline V CDR1 and CDR2: MNHNS, SASEGT. CDR3 length: 14 amino acids.

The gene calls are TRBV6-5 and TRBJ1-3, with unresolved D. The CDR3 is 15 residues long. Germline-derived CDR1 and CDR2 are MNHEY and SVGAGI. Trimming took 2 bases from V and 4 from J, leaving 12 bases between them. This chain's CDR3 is CASSYEGPSGNTIYF. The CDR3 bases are TGTGCCAGCAGTTACGAGGGCCCCTCGGGAAACACCATATATTTT.

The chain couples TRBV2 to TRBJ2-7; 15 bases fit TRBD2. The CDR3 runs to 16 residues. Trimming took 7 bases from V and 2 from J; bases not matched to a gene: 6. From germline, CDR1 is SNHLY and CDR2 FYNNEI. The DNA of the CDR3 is TGTGCCAGCACTGGGACTAGCGGGAGGTCCCCCTACGAGCAGTACTTC. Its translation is CASTGTSGRSPYEQYF.

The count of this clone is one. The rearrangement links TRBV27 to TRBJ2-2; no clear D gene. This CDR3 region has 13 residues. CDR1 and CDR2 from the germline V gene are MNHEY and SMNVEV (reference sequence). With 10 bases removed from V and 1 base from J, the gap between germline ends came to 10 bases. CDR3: CATSTLNTGELFF. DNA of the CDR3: TGTGCCACCTCGACACTGAACACCGGGGAGCTGTTTTTT.

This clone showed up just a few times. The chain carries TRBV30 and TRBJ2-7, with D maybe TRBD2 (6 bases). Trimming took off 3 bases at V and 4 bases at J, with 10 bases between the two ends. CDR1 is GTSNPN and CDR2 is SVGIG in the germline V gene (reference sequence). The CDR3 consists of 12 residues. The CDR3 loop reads CAWRGRGYEQYF. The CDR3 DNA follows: TGTGCCTGGAGGGGCCGGGGGTACGAGCAGTACTTC.

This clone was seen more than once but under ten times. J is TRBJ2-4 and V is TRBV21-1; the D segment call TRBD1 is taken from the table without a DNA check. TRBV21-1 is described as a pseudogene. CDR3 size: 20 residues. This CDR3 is CASSKIELTFDTGLVDSQYF. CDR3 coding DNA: TGTGCCAGCAGCAAAATTGAGCTTACTTTCGATACAGGCTTAGTGGACAGTCAGTACTTC.

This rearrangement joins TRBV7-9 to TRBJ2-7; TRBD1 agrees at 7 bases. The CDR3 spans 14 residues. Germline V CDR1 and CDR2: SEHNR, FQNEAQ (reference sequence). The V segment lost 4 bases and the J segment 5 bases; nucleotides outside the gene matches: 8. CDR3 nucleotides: TGTGCCAGCAGCTCCACAGGGGAAGTAGACGAGCAGTACTTC. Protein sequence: CASSSTGEVDEQYF.

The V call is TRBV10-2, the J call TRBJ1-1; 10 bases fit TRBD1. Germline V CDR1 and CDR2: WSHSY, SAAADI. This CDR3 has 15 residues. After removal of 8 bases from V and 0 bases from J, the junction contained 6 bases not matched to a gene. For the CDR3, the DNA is TGCGCCAGCTGGGACAGGGGCAGAATGAACACTGAAGCTTTCTTT. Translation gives CASWDRGRMNTEAFF.

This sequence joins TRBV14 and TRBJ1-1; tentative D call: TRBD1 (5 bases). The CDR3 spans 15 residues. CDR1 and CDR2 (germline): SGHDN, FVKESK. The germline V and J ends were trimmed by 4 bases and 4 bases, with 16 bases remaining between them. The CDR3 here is CASSRQGGASTEAFF. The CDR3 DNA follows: TGTGCCAGCAGCCGGCAAGGTGGGGCGAGCACTGAAGCTTTCTTT.

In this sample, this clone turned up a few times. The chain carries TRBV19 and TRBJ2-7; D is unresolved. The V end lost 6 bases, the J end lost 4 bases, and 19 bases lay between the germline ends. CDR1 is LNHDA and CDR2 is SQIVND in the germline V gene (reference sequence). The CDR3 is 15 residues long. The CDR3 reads CASRLSSDRSYEQYF. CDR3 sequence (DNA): TGTGCCAGTAGGCTCTCTAGTGATAGGAGTTACGAGCAGTACTTC.

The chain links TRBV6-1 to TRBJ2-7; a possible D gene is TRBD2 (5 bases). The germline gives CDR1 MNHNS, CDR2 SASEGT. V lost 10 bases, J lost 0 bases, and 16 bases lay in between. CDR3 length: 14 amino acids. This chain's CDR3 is CATYQGGSSYEQYF. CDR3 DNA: TGTGCCACTTATCAAGGTGGGAGCTCCTACGAGCAGTACTTC.

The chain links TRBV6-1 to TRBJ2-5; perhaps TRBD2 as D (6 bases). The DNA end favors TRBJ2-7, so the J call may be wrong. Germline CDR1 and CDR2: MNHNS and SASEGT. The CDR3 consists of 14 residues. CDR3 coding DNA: TGTGCCAGCTGGCATGCGGGGCCCGCCTACGAGCAGTACTTC. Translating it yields CASWHAGPAYEQYF.

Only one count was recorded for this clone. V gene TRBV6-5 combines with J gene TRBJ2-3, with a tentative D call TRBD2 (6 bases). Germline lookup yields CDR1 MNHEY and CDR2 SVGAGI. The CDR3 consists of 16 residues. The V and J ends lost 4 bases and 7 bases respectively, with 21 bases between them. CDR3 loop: CASSSPSGEATNTQYF. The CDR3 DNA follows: TGTGCCAGCAGTTCCCCCTCGGGGGAGGCTACAAATACGCAGTATTTT.

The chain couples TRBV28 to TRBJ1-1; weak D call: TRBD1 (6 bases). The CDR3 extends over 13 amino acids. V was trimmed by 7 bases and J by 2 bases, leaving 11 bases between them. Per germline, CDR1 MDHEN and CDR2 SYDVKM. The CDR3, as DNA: TGTGCCAGCACAGGACAGACAAACACTGAAGCTTTCTTT. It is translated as CASTGQTNTEAFF.

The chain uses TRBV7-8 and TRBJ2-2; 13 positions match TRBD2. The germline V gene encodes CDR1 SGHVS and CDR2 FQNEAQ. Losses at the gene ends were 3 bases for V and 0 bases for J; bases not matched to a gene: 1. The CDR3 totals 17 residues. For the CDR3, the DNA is TGTGCCAGCAGCTTTGGACTAGCGGGGGCGAACACCGGGGAGCTGTTTTTT. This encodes CASSFGLAGANTGELFF. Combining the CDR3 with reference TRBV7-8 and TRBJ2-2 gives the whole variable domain GAGVSQSPRYKVAKRGQDVALRCDPISGHVSLFWYQQALGQGPEFLTYFQNEAQLDKSGLPSDRFFAERPEGSVSTLKIQRTQQEDSAVYLCASSFGLAGANTGELFFGEGSRLTVL.

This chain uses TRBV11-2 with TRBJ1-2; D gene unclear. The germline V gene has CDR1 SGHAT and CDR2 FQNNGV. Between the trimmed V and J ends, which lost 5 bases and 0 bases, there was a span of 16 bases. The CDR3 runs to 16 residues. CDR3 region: CASSPVGGRANYGYTF. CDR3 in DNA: TGTGCCAGCAGCCCGGTCGGTGGGCGGGCTAACTATGGCTACACCTTC.